This T cell receptor beta chain came from a study of T-cell memory formation after mild COVID-19. The wider study: In these data, TCR clusters were largely donor specific. General study results and limits: Clones shrinking from day 15 to 85 showed even CD4/CD8 mixes; later expanders tilted CD4+.

TCRdb processed the 5' RACE reads anew with MiXCR; each CDR3 protein has one entry. The sample has fewer than 350,000 distinct CDR3 sequences, around an eighth seen once. Looked up from germline, CDR1 is MGHRA and CDR2 is YSYEKL. The CDR3 length is 15 residues. Trimming removed 4 bases at V and 5 bases at J, with 17 bases between. This clonotype has more than one count but fewer than ten. The antigen is undetermined. The sequenced sample consisted of PBMCs or a T cell subset sorted from them (not recorded which). V usage is TRBV4-1 and J usage is TRBJ1-1, with a tentative D call TRBD1 (6 bases). The source is a man younger than 30 who had mild COVID-19 (a few samples of this study predate the infection). Cell type and time point are not known. DNA for the CDR3: TGCGCCAGCAGCCTAGGCAGGGGTGAAGGAACTGAAGCTTTCTTT. Translation: CASSLGRGEGTEAFF.